This is a list of T cell receptor beta chains from one sample in a study of CD8 T cells in Susac syndrome. From the immunoSEQ multiplex PCR reads, TCRdb called clonotypes with MiXCR, one entry per CDR3 protein. The sample holds about 200,000 distinct CDR3 sequences, 80% to 95% seen once. The material sequenced was CD8+ T cells from PBMCs. Receptor source: a human donor with multiple sclerosis. Each CDR3 is given with its conserved first and last residue. The D gene is left open where the match is weak. Clone size is given for some rows only: seen once, a few or many times, or a class if the clone is expanded.

.,.,TRBV5-1,TRBJ2-5,CASSLEGSLAETQYF,TGCGCCAGCAGCTTGGAAGGGAGTCTTGCAGAGACCCAGTACTTC
.,.,TRBV4-3,TRBJ2-2,CASSQDRGPPGELFF,TGCGCCAGCAGCCAAGACCGTGGTCCCCCCGGGGAGCTGTTTTTT
.,.,TRBV7-8,TRBJ2-7,CASSLARGPPYEQYF,TGTGCCAGCAGCTTAGCACGGGGCCCTCCCTACGAGCAGTACTTC
.,.,TRBV27,TRBJ1-1,CASRRGATFTEAFF,TGTGCCAGCAGGCGGGGGGCCACGTTCACTGAAGCTTTCTTT
.,.,TRBV4-2,TRBJ2-7,CASSQDWEEFDEQYF,TGTGCCAGCAGCCAAGATTGGGAGGAGTTCGACGAGCAGTACTTC
.,TRBD1,TRBV19,TRBJ2-7,CASSSARTGDGLLPSYEQYF,TGTGCCAGTAGCTCTGCTCGGACAGGGGACGGCTTATTACCCTCCTACGAGCAGTACTTC
.,TRBD2,TRBV7-6,TRBJ2-1,CASSHPGTTNEQFF,TGTGCCAGCAGCCACCCCGGGACTACTAATGAGCAGTTCTTC
once,TRBD1,TRBV20-1,TRBJ1-1,CSARGGPTGAEAFF,TGCAGTGCTAGAGGGGGGCCAACAGGGGCTGAAGCTTTCTTT
.,.,TRBV20-1,TRBJ2-7,CSARDKPAREQYF,TGCAGTGCTAGAGATAAACCGGCGAGGGAGCAGTACTTC
.,TRBD1,TRBV3-1,TRBJ1-5,CASSQGRDRGVQPQHF,TGTGCCAGCAGCCAAGGTCGGGACAGGGGAGTTCAGCCCCAGCATTTT
.,.,TRBV9,TRBJ2-1,CASSVAGGHYNEQFF,TGTGCCAGCAGCGTAGCGGGGGGCCACTACAATGAGCAGTTCTTC
.,.,TRBV6-4,TRBJ2-1,CASSEGLSNEQFF,TGTGCCAGCAGTGAAGGTTTATCCAATGAGCAGTTCTTC
.,TRBD2,TRBV5-1,TRBJ2-7,CASSLVGAGGTYEQYF,TGCGCCAGCAGCTTGGTGGGTGCGGGAGGGACCTACGAGCAGTACTTC
.,.,TRBV4-2,TRBJ1-5,CASSQGGYEGGQPQHF,TGTGCCAGCAGCCAAGGAGGGTACGAAGGAGGGCAGCCCCAGCATTTT
.,.,TRBV5-1,TRBJ2-1,CASSLRSSGEQFF,TGCGCCAGCAGCTTAAGGAGCAGCGGTGAGCAGTTCTTC
.,.,TRBV7-9,TRBJ2-7,CASSPGLPRAYEQYF,TGTGCCAGCAGCCCGGGACTGCCCAGGGCCTACGAGCAGTACTTC
.,.,TRBV3-1,TRBJ1-5,CATSLGWGGNQPQHF,TGTGCCACCTCACTAGGTTGGGGCGGCAATCAGCCCCAGCATTTT
.,.,TRBV27,TRBJ2-2,CASNESGPNAGELFF,TGTGCCAGCAACGAAAGCGGGCCTAACGCCGGGGAGCTGTTTTTT
.,.,TRBV27,TRBJ1-6,CASSFRGNSPLHF,TGTGCCAGCAGTTTTAGGGGGAATTCACCCCTCCACTTT
.,TRBD2,TRBV12-3/TRBV12-4,TRBJ2-5,CASSFGGEETQYF,TGTGCCAGCAGTTTCGGGGGGGAAGAGACCCAGTACTTC
.,TRBD2,TRBV3-1,TRBJ2-3,CASSQDTSGGVSSTDTQYF,TGTGCCAGCAGCCAAGATACTAGCGGGGGGGTTTCTTCCACAGATACGCAGTATTTT
.,.,TRBV27,TRBJ1-6,CASSLPDSPLHF,TGTGCCAGCAGTCTCCCTGATTCACCCCTCCACTTT
.,.,TRBV19,TRBJ2-2,CASSMGMGELFF,TGTGCCAGTAGTATGGGGATGGGGGAGCTGTTTTTT
.,.,TRBV4-3,TRBJ1-3,CASSPQGLSGNTIYF,TGCGCCAGCAGCCCACAGGGTCTATCTGGAAACACCATATATTTT